The 3 T cell receptor beta chains listed next were all sequenced from one sample in a study of T cells after yellow fever vaccination. TCRdb re-analysed the 5' RACE reads in MiXCR, keeping a single row per CDR3 protein. In the table there are around 50,000 distinct CDR3 sequences, 7.4% of which are singletons. The material was CD8+ T cells sorted from PBMCs, obtained around 14 days after the first yellow fever vaccination. All receptors come from a man aged 18 to 30 who received the YFV17D yellow fever vaccine.

This clonotype was picked up many times. The chain recombines TRBV5-1 with TRBJ1-1; D is unresolved. CDR1 is SGHRS and CDR2 is YFSETQ in the germline V gene. The CDR3 length is 15 residues. The V gene lost 0 bases and the J gene lost 4 bases, with 13 bases spanning the gap. CDR3 sequence: CASSLGQARSTEAFF. The CDR3 DNA is TGCGCCAGCAGCTTGGGGCAGGCCAGGAGCACTGAAGCTTTCTTT.

In this sample, this clonotype turned up a few times. This chain uses TRBV11-2 with TRBJ2-5; maybe TRBD1 (5 bases). The CDR3 has 15 residues. V lost 4 bases and J 2 bases, leaving 14 bases between the germline ends. The germline CDR1 and CDR2 sequences are SGHAT and FQNNGV. CDR3 residues: CASSSNQGWQETQYF. DNA of the CDR3: TGTGCCAGCAGCTCCAATCAGGGTTGGCAAGAGACCCAGTACTTC.

This clonotype was detected many times. The genes are TRBV4-1 and TRBJ2-1; 9 bases match TRBD2. CDR3 length: 16 amino acids. In germline, CDR1 is MGHRA, CDR2 YSYEKL. Trimming removed 4 bases from V and 8 bases from J; junction bases left unmatched: 12. CDR3 in amino acids: CASSPRLYSGGDEQFF. The CDR3 coding sequence is TGCGCCAGCAGCCCCCGACTCTATAGCGGGGGTGATGAGCAGTTCTTC.